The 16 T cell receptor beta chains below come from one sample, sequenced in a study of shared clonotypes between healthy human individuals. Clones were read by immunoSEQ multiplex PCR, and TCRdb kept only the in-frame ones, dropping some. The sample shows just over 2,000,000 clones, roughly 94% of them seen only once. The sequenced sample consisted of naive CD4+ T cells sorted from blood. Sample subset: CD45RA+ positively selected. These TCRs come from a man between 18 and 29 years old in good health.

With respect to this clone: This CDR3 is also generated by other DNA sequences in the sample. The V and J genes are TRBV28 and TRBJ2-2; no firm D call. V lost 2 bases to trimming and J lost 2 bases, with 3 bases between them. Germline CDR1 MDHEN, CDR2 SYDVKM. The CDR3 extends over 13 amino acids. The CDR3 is CASSLRNTGELFF. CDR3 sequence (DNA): TGTGCCAGCAGTTTACGAAACACCGGGGAGCTGTTTTTT.

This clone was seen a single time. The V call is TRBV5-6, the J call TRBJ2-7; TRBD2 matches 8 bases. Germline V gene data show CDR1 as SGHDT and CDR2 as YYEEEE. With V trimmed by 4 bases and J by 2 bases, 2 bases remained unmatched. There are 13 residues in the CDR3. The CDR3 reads CASSKGLAYEQYF. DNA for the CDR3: TGTGCCAGCAGCAAGGGACTAGCCTACGAGCAGTACTTC. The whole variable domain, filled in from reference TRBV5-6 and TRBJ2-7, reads DAGVTQSPTHLIKTRGQQVTLRCSPKSGHDTVSWYQQALGQGPQFIFQYYEEEERQRGNFPDRFSGHQFPNYSSELNVNALLLGDSALYLCASSKGLAYEQYFGPGTRLTVT.

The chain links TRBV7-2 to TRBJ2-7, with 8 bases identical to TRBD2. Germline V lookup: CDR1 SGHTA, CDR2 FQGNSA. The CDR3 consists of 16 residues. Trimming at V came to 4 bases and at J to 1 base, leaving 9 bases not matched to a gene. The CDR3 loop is CASSSDPGLVSYEQYF. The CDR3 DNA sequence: TGTGCCAGCAGCTCCGATCCGGGACTAGTTTCCTACGAGCAGTACTTC.

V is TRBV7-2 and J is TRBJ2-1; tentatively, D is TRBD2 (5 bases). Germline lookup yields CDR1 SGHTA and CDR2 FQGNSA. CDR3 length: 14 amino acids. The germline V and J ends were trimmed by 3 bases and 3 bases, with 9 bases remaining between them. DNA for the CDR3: TGTGCCAGCAGCTTCGGACTTCACTACAATGAGCAGTTCTTC. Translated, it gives CASSFGLHYNEQFF.

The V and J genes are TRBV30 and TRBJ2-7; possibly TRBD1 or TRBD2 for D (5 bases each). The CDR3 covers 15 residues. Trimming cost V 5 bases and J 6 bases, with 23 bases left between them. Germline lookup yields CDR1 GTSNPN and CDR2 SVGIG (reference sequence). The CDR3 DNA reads TGTGCCTGGGGGACCGGCTCCCCCAATGGCTTCGAGCAGTACTTC. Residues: CAWGTGSPNGFEQYF. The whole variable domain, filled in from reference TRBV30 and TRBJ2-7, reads SQTIHQWPATLVQPVGSPLSLECTVEGTSNPNLYWYRQAAGRGLQLLFYSVGIGQISSEVPQNLSASRPQDRQFILSSKKLLLSDSGFYLCAWGTGSPNGFEQYFGPGTRLTVT.

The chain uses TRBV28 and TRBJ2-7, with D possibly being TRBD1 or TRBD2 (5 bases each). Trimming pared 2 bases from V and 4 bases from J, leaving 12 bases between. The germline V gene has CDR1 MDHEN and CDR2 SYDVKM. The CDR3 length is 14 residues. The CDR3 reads CASSLIRDLYEQYF. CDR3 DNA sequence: TGTGCCAGCAGTTTAATCCGGGACCTTTACGAGCAGTACTTC.

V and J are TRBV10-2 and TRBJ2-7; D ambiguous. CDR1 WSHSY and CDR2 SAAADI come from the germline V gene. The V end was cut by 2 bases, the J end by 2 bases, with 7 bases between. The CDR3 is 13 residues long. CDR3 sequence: CASSERQAYEQYF. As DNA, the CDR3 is TGCGCCAGCAGTGAGAGGCAGGCCTACGAGCAGTACTTC.

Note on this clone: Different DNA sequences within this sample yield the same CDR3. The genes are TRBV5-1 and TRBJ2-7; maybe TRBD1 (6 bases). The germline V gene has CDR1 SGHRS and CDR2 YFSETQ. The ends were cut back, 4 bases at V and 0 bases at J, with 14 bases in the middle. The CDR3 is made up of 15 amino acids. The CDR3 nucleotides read TGCGCCAGCAGCCTGGGGGCGGGTAACTCCTACGAGCAGTACTTC. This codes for CASSLGAGNSYEQYF.

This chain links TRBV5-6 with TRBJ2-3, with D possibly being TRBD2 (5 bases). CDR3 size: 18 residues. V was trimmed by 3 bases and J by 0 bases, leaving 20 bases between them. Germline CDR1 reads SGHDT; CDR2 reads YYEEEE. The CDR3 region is CASSSGMAGSPSTDTQYF. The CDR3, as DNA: TGTGCCAGCAGCTCGGGGATGGCGGGTTCCCCTAGCACAGATACGCAGTATTTT.

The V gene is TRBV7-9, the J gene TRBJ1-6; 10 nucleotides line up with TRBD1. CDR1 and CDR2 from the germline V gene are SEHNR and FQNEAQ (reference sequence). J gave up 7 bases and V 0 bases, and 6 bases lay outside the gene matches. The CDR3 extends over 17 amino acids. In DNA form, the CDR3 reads TGTGCCAGCAGCTTAGCGCTAGGGGGACAGGGGAATTCACCCCTCCACTTT. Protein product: CASSLALGGQGNSPLHF.

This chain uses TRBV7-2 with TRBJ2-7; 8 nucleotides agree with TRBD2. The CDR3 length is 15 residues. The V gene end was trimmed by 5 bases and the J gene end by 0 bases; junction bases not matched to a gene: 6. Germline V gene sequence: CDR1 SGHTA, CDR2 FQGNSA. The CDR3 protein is CASSPGLALSYEQYF. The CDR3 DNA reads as TGTGCCAGCAGCCCCGGACTAGCCCTCTCCTACGAGCAGTACTTC.

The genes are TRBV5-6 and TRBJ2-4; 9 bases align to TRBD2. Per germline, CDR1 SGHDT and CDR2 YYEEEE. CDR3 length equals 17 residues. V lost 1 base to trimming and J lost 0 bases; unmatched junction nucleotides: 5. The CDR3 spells CASSLQTSGLAKNIQYF. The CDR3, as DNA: TGTGCCAGCAGCTTGCAGACTAGCGGTCTAGCCAAAAACATTCAGTACTTC.

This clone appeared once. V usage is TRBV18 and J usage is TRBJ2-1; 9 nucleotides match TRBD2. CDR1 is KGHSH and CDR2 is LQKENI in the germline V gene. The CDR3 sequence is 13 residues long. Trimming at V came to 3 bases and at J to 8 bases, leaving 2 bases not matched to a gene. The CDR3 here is CASSPRLADEQFF. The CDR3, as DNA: TGTGCCAGCTCACCCCGACTAGCGGATGAGCAGTTCTTC.

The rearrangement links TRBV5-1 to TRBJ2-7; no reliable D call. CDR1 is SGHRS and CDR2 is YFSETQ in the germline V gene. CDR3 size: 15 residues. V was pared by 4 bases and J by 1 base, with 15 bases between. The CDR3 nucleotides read TGCGCCAGCAGCCCGGATCTGCAGAGTTCCTACGAGCAGTACTTC. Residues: CASSPDLQSSYEQYF.

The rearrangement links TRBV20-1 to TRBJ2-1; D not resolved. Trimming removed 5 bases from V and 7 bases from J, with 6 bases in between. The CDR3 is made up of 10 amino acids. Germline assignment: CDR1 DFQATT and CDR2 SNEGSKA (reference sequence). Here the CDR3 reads CSAWKNEQFF. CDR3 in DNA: TGCAGTGCTTGGAAGAATGAGCAGTTCTTC.

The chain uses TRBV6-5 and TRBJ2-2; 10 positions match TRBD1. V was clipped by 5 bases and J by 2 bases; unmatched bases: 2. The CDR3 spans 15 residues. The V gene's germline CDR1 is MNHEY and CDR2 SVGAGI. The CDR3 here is CASSRTGGNTGELFF. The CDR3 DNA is TGTGCCAGCAGTAGGACAGGGGGAAACACCGGGGAGCTGTTTTTT.